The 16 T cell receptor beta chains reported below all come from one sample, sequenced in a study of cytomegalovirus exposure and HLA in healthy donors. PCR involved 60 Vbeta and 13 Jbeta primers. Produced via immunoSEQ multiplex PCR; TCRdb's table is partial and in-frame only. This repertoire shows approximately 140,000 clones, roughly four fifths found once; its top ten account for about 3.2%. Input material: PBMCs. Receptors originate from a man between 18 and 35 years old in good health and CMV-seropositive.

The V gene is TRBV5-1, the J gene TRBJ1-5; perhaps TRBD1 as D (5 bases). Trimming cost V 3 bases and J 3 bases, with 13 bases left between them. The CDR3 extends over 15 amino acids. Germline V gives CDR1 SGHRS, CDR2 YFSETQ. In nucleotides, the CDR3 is TGCGCCAGCAGCTCCGGGAGGGGTGACAATCAGCCCCAGCATTTT. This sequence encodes CASSSGRGDNQPQHF.

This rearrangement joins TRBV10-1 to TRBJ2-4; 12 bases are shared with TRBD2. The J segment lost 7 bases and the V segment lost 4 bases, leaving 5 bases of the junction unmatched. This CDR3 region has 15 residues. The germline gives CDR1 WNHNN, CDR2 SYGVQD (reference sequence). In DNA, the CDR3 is TGCGCCAGCAGTGGACTAGCGGGAGCGGAGAACATTCAGTACTTC. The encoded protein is CASSGLAGAENIQYF.

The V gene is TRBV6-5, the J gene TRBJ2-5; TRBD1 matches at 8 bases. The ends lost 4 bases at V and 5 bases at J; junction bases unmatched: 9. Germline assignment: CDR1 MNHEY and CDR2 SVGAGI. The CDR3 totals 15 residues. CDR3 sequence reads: CASSFLGQGGETQYF. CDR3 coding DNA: TGTGCCAGCAGTTTCCTCGGACAGGGCGGGGAGACCCAGTACTTC.

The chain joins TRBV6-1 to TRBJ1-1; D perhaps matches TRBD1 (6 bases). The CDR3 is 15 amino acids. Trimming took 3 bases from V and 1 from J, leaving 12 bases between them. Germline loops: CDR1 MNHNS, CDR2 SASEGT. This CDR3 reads CASSEDSLRNTEAFF. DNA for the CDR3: TGTGCCAGCAGTGAGGACAGTCTACGGAACACTGAAGCTTTCTTT.

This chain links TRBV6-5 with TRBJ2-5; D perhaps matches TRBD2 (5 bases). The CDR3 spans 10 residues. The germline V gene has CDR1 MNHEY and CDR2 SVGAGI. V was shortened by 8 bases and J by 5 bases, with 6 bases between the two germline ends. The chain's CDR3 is CASGEETQYF. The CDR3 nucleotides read TGTGCCAGCGGGGAGGAGACCCAGTACTTC.

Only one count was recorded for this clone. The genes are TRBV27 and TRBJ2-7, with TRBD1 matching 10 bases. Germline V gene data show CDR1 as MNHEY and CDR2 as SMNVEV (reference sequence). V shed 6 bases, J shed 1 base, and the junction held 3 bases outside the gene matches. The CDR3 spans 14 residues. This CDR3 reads CASRMGQGSYEQYF. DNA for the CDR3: TGTGCCAGCAGGATGGGACAGGGGTCCTACGAGCAGTACTTC.

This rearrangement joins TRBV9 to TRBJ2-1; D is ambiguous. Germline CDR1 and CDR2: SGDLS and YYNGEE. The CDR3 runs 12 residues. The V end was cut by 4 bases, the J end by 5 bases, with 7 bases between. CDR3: CASSLGDNEQFF. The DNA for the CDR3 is TGTGCCAGCAGCTTGGGCGACAATGAGCAGTTCTTC. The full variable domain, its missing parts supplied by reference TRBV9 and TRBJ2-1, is DSGVTQTPKHLITATGQRVTLRCSPRSGDLSVYWYQQSLDQGLQFLIQYYNGEERAKGNILERFSAQQFPDLHSELNLSSLELGDSALYFCASSLGDNEQFFGPGTRLTVL.

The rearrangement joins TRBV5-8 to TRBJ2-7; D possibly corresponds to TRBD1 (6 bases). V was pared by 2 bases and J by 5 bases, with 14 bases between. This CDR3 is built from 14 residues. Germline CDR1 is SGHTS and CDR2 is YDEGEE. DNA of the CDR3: TGTGCCAGCAGCTTAGGCACAGGGATCCACGAGCAGTACTTC. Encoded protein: CASSLGTGIHEQYF.

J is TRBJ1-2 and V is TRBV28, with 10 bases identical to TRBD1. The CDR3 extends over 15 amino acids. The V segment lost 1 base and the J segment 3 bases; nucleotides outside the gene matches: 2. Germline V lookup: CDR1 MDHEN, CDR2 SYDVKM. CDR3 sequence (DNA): TGTGCCAGCAGTTTATCGGGACAGGGGTACTATGGCTACACCTTC. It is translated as CASSLSGQGYYGYTF.

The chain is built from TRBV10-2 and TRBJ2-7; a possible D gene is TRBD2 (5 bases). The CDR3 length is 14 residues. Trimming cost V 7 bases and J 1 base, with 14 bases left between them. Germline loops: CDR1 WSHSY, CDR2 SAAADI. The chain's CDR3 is CASTPRSGSYEQYF. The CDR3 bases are TGCGCCAGCACCCCCCGGAGCGGATCCTACGAGCAGTACTTC.

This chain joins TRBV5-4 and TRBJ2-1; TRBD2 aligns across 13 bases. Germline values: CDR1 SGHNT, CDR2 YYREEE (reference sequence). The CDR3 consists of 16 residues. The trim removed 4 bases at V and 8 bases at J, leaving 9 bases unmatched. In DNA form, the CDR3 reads TGTGCCAGCAGCACGCCGGGACTAGCGGGATTGGATGAGCAGTTCTTC. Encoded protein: CASSTPGLAGLDEQFF.

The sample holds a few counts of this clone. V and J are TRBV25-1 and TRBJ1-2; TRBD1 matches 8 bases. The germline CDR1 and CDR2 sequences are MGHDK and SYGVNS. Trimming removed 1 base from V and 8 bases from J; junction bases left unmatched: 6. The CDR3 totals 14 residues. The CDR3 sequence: CASSEFGQGEGYTF. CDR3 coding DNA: TGTGCCAGCAGTGAATTTGGACAGGGTGAGGGCTACACCTTC.

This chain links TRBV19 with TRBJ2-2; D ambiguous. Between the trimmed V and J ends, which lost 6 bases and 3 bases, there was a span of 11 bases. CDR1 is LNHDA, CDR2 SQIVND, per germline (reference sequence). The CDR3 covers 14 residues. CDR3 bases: TGTGCCAGTAGGGTCCCGGAGTACACCGGGGAGCTGTTTTTT. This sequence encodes CASRVPEYTGELFF.

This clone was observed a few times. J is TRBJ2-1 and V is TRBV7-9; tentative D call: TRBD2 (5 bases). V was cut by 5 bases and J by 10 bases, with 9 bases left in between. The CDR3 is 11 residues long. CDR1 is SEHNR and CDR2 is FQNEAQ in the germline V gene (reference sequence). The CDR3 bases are TGTGCCAGCAGCCAAAGCGGAGAGCAGTTCTTC. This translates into CASSQSGEQFF.

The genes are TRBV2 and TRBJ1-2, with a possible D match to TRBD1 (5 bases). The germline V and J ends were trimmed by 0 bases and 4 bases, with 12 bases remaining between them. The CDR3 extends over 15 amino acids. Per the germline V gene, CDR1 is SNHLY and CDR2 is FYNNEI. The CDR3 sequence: CASSEASTVGYGYTF. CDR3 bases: TGTGCCAGCAGTGAAGCCTCGACAGTCGGCTATGGCTACACCTTC.

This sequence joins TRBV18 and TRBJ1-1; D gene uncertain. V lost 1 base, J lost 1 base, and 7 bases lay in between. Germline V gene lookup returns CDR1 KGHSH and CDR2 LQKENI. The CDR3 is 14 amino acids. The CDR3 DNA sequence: TGTGCCAGCTCACCACTTATAGAGAACACTGAAGCTTTCTTT. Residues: CASSPLIENTEAFF.